These T cell receptor beta chains were read from a single sample in a study of shared clonotypes between healthy human individuals. Repertoires were generated with immunoSEQ multiplex PCR, while TCRdb's copy carries only in-frame clones and drops some. The sample lists about 2.4 million clones; approximately 94% were seen once. The sequencing input was naive CD4+ T cells from PBMCs. The receptors derive from a man aged 18 to 30 in good health. Some clones in this sample may be carry-over from other donors' samples. CDR3s include the opening cysteine and the closing phenylalanine or tryptophan. Fields, in order: J gene, V gene, clone size, D gene, CDR3 DNA, CDR3 protein. A D gene is named only where the DNA matches it firmly. Size is stated for part of the rows, as once, few or many counts, or as a class when the clone is expanded.

J gene: TRBJ2-3; V gene: TRBV7-9; clone size: NA; D gene: NA; CDR3 DNA: TGTGCCAGCAGCTTAGGAGGGGCAGCGACAGATACGCAGTATTTT; CDR3 protein: CASSLGGAATDTQYF
J gene: TRBJ2-1; V gene: TRBV7-9; clone size: NA; D gene: NA; CDR3 DNA: TGTGCCAGCAGCTTAGGGACCGGGAGAACCTACAATGAGCAGTTCTTC; CDR3 protein: CASSLGTGRTYNEQFF
J gene: TRBJ2-1; V gene: TRBV7-8; clone size: NA; D gene: NA; CDR3 DNA: TGTGCCAGCAGCTTAGTAGGGGGAGCGAATGAGCAGTTCTTC; CDR3 protein: CASSLVGGANEQFF
J gene: TRBJ2-5; V gene: TRBV20-1; clone size: NA; D gene: NA; CDR3 DNA: TGCAGTGCTAGATCTGAGGAGACCCAGTACTTC; CDR3 protein: CSARSEETQYF
J gene: TRBJ2-3; V gene: TRBV2; clone size: NA; D gene: NA; CDR3 DNA: TGTGCCAGCAAGGGTACGCAGTATTTT; CDR3 protein: CASKGTQYF
J gene: TRBJ2-7; V gene: TRBV29-1; clone size: few; D gene: NA; CDR3 DNA: TGCAGCGTCGGCCGGGACATCCCCTACGAGCAGTACTTC; CDR3 protein: CSVGRDIPYEQYF
J gene: TRBJ2-7; V gene: TRBV7-3; clone size: NA; D gene: TRBD2; CDR3 DNA: TGTGCCAGCAGCTCCACGGGAGGGTACGAGCAGTACTTC; CDR3 protein: CASSSTGGYEQYF
J gene: TRBJ2-1; V gene: TRBV7-9; clone size: NA; D gene: NA; CDR3 DNA: TGTGCCAGCAGCGTACAGGACGAGCAGTTCTTC; CDR3 protein: CASSVQDEQFF
J gene: TRBJ2-3; V gene: TRBV2; clone size: NA; D gene: TRBD2; CDR3 DNA: TGTGCCAGCACTCGCTCGGGGGGGGTCTCAGATACGCAGTATTTT; CDR3 protein: CASTRSGGVSDTQYF
J gene: TRBJ2-5; V gene: TRBV6-6; clone size: NA; D gene: NA; CDR3 DNA: TGTGCCAGCAGCCGCCCACAAGAGACCCAGTACTTC; CDR3 protein: CASSRPQETQYF
J gene: TRBJ2-1; V gene: TRBV4-2; clone size: NA; D gene: TRBD2; CDR3 DNA: TGTGCCAGCAGCCAAGATTGGGCAGACGCCCGGGCAGCGGGGAATGAGCAGTTCTTC; CDR3 protein: CASSQDWADARAAGNEQFF
J gene: TRBJ2-3; V gene: TRBV5-1; clone size: NA; D gene: NA; CDR3 DNA: TGCGCCAGCACAAAGGGGGATGTCACAGATACGCAGTATTTT; CDR3 protein: CASTKGDVTDTQYF
J gene: TRBJ1-1; V gene: TRBV19; clone size: NA; D gene: NA; CDR3 DNA: TGTGCCAGTAGAAAGCCAGGCAGGGACACTGAAGCTTTCTTT; CDR3 protein: CASRKPGRDTEAFF
J gene: TRBJ2-1; V gene: TRBV7-9; clone size: once; D gene: NA; CDR3 DNA: TGTGCCAGCAGCGGGGGAGATAGCTCCTACAATGAGCAGTTCTTC; CDR3 protein: CASSGGDSSYNEQFF
J gene: TRBJ2-7; V gene: TRBV7-9; clone size: NA; D gene: TRBD1; CDR3 DNA: TGTGCCAGCAGCTTAGGCGGAGGGGGACAGGCCTACGAGCAGTACTTC; CDR3 protein: CASSLGGGGQAYEQYF
J gene: TRBJ2-5; V gene: TRBV27; clone size: NA; D gene: NA; CDR3 DNA: TGTGCCAGCAGTTTTCGATCTGCGGGGGCCCAAGAGACCCAGTACTTC; CDR3 protein: CASSFRSAGAQETQYF
J gene: TRBJ1-1; V gene: TRBV12-5; clone size: NA; D gene: TRBD1; CDR3 DNA: TGTGCTAGTGGTTTAAGGGGACAGGGGCGGGATGAAGCTTTCTTT; CDR3 protein: CASGLRGQGRDEAFF
J gene: TRBJ1-1; V gene: TRBV4-1; clone size: NA; D gene: TRBD1; CDR3 DNA: TGCGCCAGCAGCCCCCTCGGGGGTAGGGGGCGAATGAACACTGAAGCTTTCTTT; CDR3 protein: CASSPLGGRGRMNTEAFF
J gene: TRBJ2-7; V gene: TRBV7-6; clone size: NA; D gene: NA; CDR3 DNA: TGTGCCAGCAGCCCACTTATTCGGAGACAGGGAGGCGAGCAGTACTTC; CDR3 protein: CASSPLIRRQGGEQYF
J gene: TRBJ1-5; V gene: TRBV28; clone size: NA; D gene: NA; CDR3 DNA: TGTGCCAGCAGCTGGAGTTATAGCAATCAGCCCCAGCATTTT; CDR3 protein: CASSWSYSNQPQHF
J gene: TRBJ2-5; V gene: TRBV2; clone size: NA; D gene: TRBD1; CDR3 DNA: TGTGCCAGCACCTCCTACGGACAGGGGGAGACCCAGTACTTC; CDR3 protein: CASTSYGQGETQYF
J gene: TRBJ2-7; V gene: TRBV4-1; clone size: NA; D gene: TRBD1; CDR3 DNA: TGCGCCAGCAGCTCAAAGAACCCGACAGGGACGGGAACCCCACGGGAGCAGTACTTC; CDR3 protein: CASSSKNPTGTGTPREQYF
J gene: TRBJ2-7; V gene: TRBV5-5; clone size: NA; D gene: NA; CDR3 DNA: TGTGCCAGCAGCTTGGACTACCTTGCGAGCTCGCAGTACTTC; CDR3 protein: CASSLDYLASSQYF
J gene: TRBJ2-7; V gene: TRBV9; clone size: NA; D gene: NA; CDR3 DNA: TGTGCCAGCAGCGTCGGGCCGCCGGACGAGCAGTACTTC; CDR3 protein: CASSVGPPDEQYF
J gene: TRBJ1-4; V gene: TRBV28; clone size: NA; D gene: NA; CDR3 DNA: TGTGCCAGCAGTTTGTCAGGGGCAACTAATGAAAAACTGTTTTTT; CDR3 protein: CASSLSGATNEKLFF
J gene: TRBJ2-3; V gene: TRBV2; clone size: few; D gene: TRBD2; CDR3 DNA: TGTGCCAGCAGTGTGTCTAGCGGGAGGGCAGATACGCAGTATTTT; CDR3 protein: CASSVSSGRADTQYF
J gene: TRBJ1-1; V gene: TRBV5-4; clone size: NA; D gene: NA; CDR3 DNA: TGTGCCAGCAGCCTGGCAGGGGTGTTTATGAACACTGAAGCTTTCTTT; CDR3 protein: CASSLAGVFMNTEAFF
J gene: TRBJ2-7; V gene: TRBV10-3; clone size: once; D gene: TRBD2; CDR3 DNA: TGTGCCATCAGTCCGCCGGGACTAGCGGGGCTAACCTACGAGCAGTACTTC; CDR3 protein: CAISPPGLAGLTYEQYF
J gene: TRBJ1-2; V gene: TRBV19; clone size: NA; D gene: NA; CDR3 DNA: TGTGCCAGTAGTATGCCGGGAACTAACTATGGCTACACCTTC; CDR3 protein: CASSMPGTNYGYTF
J gene: TRBJ2-1; V gene: TRBV7-2; clone size: NA; D gene: NA; CDR3 DNA: TGTGCCAGCGGGCTGGGGGCTAGTCTCTTTGGGAATGAGCAGTTCTTC; CDR3 protein: CASGLGASLFGNEQFF
J gene: TRBJ1-2; V gene: TRBV9; clone size: NA; D gene: TRBD1; CDR3 DNA: TGTGCCAGCAGCGTAGGAGGGACAGCATCTGGCTACACCTTC; CDR3 protein: CASSVGGTASGYTF
J gene: TRBJ2-1; V gene: TRBV5-1; clone size: NA; D gene: NA; CDR3 DNA: TGCGCCAGCAGCCCTAAGCCCTTCTACAATGAGCAGTTCTTC; CDR3 protein: CASSPKPFYNEQFF
J gene: TRBJ1-1; V gene: TRBV28; clone size: NA; D gene: NA; CDR3 DNA: TGTGCCAGCCGGCTTGGGGGCCCTGGTGAAGCTTTCTTT; CDR3 protein: CASRLGGPGEAFF
J gene: TRBJ1-5; V gene: TRBV9; clone size: few; D gene: NA; CDR3 DNA: TGTGCCAGCAGCGAGCACGGTTTAGTCAATCAGCCCCAGCATTTT; CDR3 protein: CASSEHGLVNQPQHF
J gene: TRBJ1-5; V gene: TRBV2; clone size: NA; D gene: TRBD1; CDR3 DNA: TGTGCCAGCAGTGCGGACAGGGGCAATCAGCCCCAGCATTTT; CDR3 protein: CASSADRGNQPQHF
J gene: TRBJ1-5; V gene: TRBV7-6; clone size: once; D gene: NA; CDR3 DNA: TGTGCCAGCAGCGGAGGTCAAGGTCAGCCCCAGCATTTT; CDR3 protein: CASSGGQGQPQHF
J gene: TRBJ1-1; V gene: TRBV5-1; clone size: NA; D gene: NA; CDR3 DNA: TGCGCCAGCAGCGCTAACAGGGACACTGAAGCTTTCTTT; CDR3 protein: CASSANRDTEAFF
J gene: TRBJ1-3; V gene: TRBV18; clone size: NA; D gene: TRBD1; CDR3 DNA: TGTGCCAGCTCATCGGACAGGGGGGCTGGAAACACCATATATTTT; CDR3 protein: CASSSDRGAGNTIYF
J gene: TRBJ1-5; V gene: TRBV9; clone size: NA; D gene: TRBD1; CDR3 DNA: TGTGCCAGCAGCTATGGACAGGGGAGAAAGCGCAATCAGCCCCAGCATTTT; CDR3 protein: CASSYGQGRKRNQPQHF
J gene: TRBJ1-3; V gene: TRBV18; clone size: NA; D gene: NA; CDR3 DNA: TGTGCCAGCTCACCACTACGAGCTGACTCTGGAAACACCATATATTTT; CDR3 protein: CASSPLRADSGNTIYF
J gene: TRBJ2-2; V gene: TRBV14; clone size: NA; D gene: NA; CDR3 DNA: TGTGCCAGCAGCCAAGTCGTGGGCACCAACACCGGGGAGCTGTTTTTT; CDR3 protein: CASSQVVGTNTGELFF
J gene: TRBJ2-5; V gene: TRBV9; clone size: NA; D gene: TRBD2; CDR3 DNA: TGTGCCAGCAGCCCCGGGGCTAGCGGTGTGTTGGAGACCCAGTACTTC; CDR3 protein: CASSPGASGVLETQYF